A single sample gave rise to the 10 T cell receptor beta chains below, sequenced in a study of control samples from healthy donors and cancer patients. TCRdb's table, derived via immunoSEQ multiplex PCR, lists solely in-frame clones and lacks some. The sample lists over 100,000 clones; just under 95% were seen once. The material sequenced was blood. Receptor source: a man between 18 and 29 years old in good health.

This clone was seen only once. The chain joins TRBV5-6 to TRBJ1-3; D is uncertain. The germline V gene has CDR1 SGHDT and CDR2 YYEEEE. The CDR3 length is 15 residues. Trimming pared 4 bases from V and 0 bases from J, leaving 11 bases between. CDR3 bases: TGTGCCAGCAGCCTGGACTGGACCTCTGGAAACACCATATATTTT. Its protein product is CASSLDWTSGNTIYF.

This chain uses TRBV21-1 with TRBJ1-6; the tabulated D call, TRBD1, remains unverified against the DNA. TRBV21-1 is classified as a pseudogene. This CDR3 contains 20 residues. CDR3 loop: CASSKKMSTGPYSYNSPLHF. The CDR3 nucleotides read TGTGCCAGCAGCAAAAAGATGTCAACAGGGCCCTACTCCTATAATTCACCCCTCCACTTT.

This clone was seen once. This chain's CDR3 is CSASGRKSRGYTF. The DNA of the CDR3 is TGCAGTGCTAGTGGTAGGAAGTCAAGGGGCTACACCTTC. V is TRBV20-1 and J is TRBJ1-2; D is ambiguous. Trimming took 3 bases from V and 8 from J, leaving 16 bases between them. Per the germline V gene, CDR1 is DFQATT and CDR2 is SNEGSKA (reference sequence). This CDR3 has 13 residues.

Here the CDR3 DNA reads TGCAGCGTCGGGGTCGCGGATGGCTACACCTTC. Its protein is CSVGVADGYTF. The chain combines TRBV29-1 with TRBJ1-2, with unresolved D. V was clipped by 6 bases and J by 6 bases, with 11 bases between them. Germline V gene sequence: CDR1 SQVTM, CDR2 ANQGSEA. The CDR3 loop spans 11 amino acids.

In nucleotides, the CDR3 is TGCGCCAGGGAGAGAGAGGGGGCTAACTATGGCTACACCTTC. As protein: CAREREGANYGYTF. The chain joins TRBV5-1 to TRBJ1-2; a weak D match, TRBD1 (6 bases). The CDR3 has 14 residues. V lost 8 bases and J 0 bases, leaving 14 bases between the germline ends. Germline CDR1 and CDR2: SGHRS and YFSETQ. Using reference TRBV5-1 and TRBJ1-2 for the parts outside the CDR3, the full variable domain is KAGVTQTPRYLIKTRGQQVTLSCSPISGHRSVSWYQQTPGQGLQFLFEYFSETQRNKGNFPGRFSGRQFSNSRSEMNVSTLELGDSALYLCAREREGANYGYTFGSGTRLTVV.

In nucleotides, the CDR3 is TGTGCCAGCAGCTTCAGGGCCGGCAATGAGCAGTTCTTC. Translating it yields CASSFRAGNEQFF. V usage is TRBV7-9 and J usage is TRBJ2-1, with D perhaps TRBD1 (5 bases). Deletions cut 3 bases from V and 6 bases from J, with 9 bases between. From germline, CDR1 is SEHNR and CDR2 FQNEAQ (reference sequence). The CDR3 loop spans 13 amino acids.

This chain uses TRBV6-1 with TRBJ2-3; possibly TRBD2 for D (7 bases). Trimming took off 1 base at V and 4 bases at J, with 12 bases between the two ends. Germline-derived CDR1 and CDR2 are MNHNS and SASEGT. This CDR3 contains 15 residues. CDR3 nucleotide sequence: TGTGCCAGCAGTGAAGAGGGGGGGGCGGCAGATACGCAGTATTTT. It codes for CASSEEGGAADTQYF.

The V call is TRBV9, the J call TRBJ2-7; the match to TRBD1 covers 7 bases. J lost 0 bases, V lost 4 bases, and 4 bases had no gene match. The V gene's germline CDR1 is SGDLS and CDR2 YYNGEE. CDR3 length equals 14 residues. The CDR3 bases are TGTGCCAGCAGCTCTTCAGGGGGCTCCTACGAGCAGTACTTC. As protein: CASSSSGGSYEQYF.

This clone was found a few times. The V and J genes are TRBV3-1 (or the pseudogene TRBV3-2) and TRBJ1-3; no clear D. Per the germline V gene, CDR1 is LGHDT and CDR2 is YNNKEL (reference sequence). V was trimmed by 5 bases and J by 0 bases, leaving 2 bases between them. The CDR3 length is 12 residues. The CDR3: CASSFSGNTIYF. The DNA of the CDR3 is TGTGCCAGCAGCTTCTCTGGAAACACCATATATTTT.

This chain's CDR3 is CASSQVSPQTNEKLFF. The CDR3 bases are TGCGCCAGCAGCCAAGTCTCCCCTCAAACTAATGAAAAACTGTTTTTT. The chain recombines TRBV4-1 with TRBJ1-4; D unclear. There are 16 residues in the CDR3. Trimming left V 1 base short and J 1 base short, with 10 bases between. CDR1 MGHRA and CDR2 YSYEKL come from the germline V gene.